The next 27 T cell receptor beta chains were all read from a single sample in a study of blood T cell repertoires in COVID-19. TCRdb's copy holds only in-frame clones and misses some; the assay was immunoSEQ multiplex PCR. The data show approximately 250,000 clones, 86% seen once. Source material: peripheral blood. The receptors shown here come from a woman aged 80 or over with COVID-19, enrolled during active disease.

The rearrangement uses TRBV6-6 and TRBJ1-2; 9 bases fit TRBD1. With V trimmed by 2 bases and J by 6 bases, 10 bases remained unmatched. CDR1 and CDR2 from the germline V gene are MNHNY and SVGAGI (reference sequence). This CDR3 spans 16 amino acids. The CDR3 nucleotides read TGTGCCAGCAGTTACCCGGGACAGGGAGAGTCGAATGGCTACACCTTC. It codes for CASSYPGQGESNGYTF.

This clone was detected only once. The chain links TRBV6-4 to TRBJ2-3; 8 nucleotides match TRBD2. The CDR3 has 16 residues. With V trimmed by 6 bases and J by 6 bases, 14 bases remained unmatched. Looked up from germline, CDR1 is MRHNA and CDR2 is SNTAGT. DNA of the CDR3: TGTGCCAGCAGCTCCGCGGGGGGTCCCTCCAGCGATACGCAGTATTTT. Translation: CASSSAGGPSSDTQYF.

The chain joins TRBV4-2 to TRBJ1-6; TRBD1 might be the D (5 bases). With 4 bases removed from V and 5 bases from J, the gap between germline ends came to 15 bases. There are 16 residues in the CDR3. Germline CDR1 reads LGHNA; CDR2 reads YNFKEQ. The CDR3 nucleotides read TGTGCCAGCAGCCTTAACTGGGAACAGGATAATTCACCCCTCCACTTT. It codes for CASSLNWEQDNSPLHF.

The chain combines TRBV10-3 with TRBJ2-5; 8 nucleotides line up with TRBD1. There are 15 residues in the CDR3. The V segment lost 4 bases and the J segment 5 bases; nucleotides outside the gene matches: 9. Germline V gene data show CDR1 as ENHRY and CDR2 as SYGVKD. CDR3 in amino acids: CAISVDGTGAETQYF. CDR3 DNA sequence: TGTGCCATCAGTGTCGACGGGACAGGCGCGGAGACCCAGTACTTC.

This clone is medium-sized within its sample. The chain carries TRBV27 and TRBJ1-5; D possibly corresponds to TRBD1 (5 bases). V gave up 5 bases and J gave up 5 bases, with 13 bases separating them. The CDR3 length is 14 residues. CDR1 is MNHEY and CDR2 is SMNVEV in the germline V gene (reference sequence). The CDR3 nucleotides read TGTGCCAGCAGTAAGCAGGGTGGGCATCAGCCCCAGCATTTT. Translating it yields CASSKQGGHQPQHF.

Remarks on this clone: This sample includes further DNA sequences coding for the same CDR3. CDR3 nucleotides: TGCGCCAGCAGCTTGGATAGTTCGAATCAGCCCCAGCATTTT. It codes for CASSLDSSNQPQHF. The chain has TRBV5-1 and TRBJ1-5; D is uncertain. Deletions cut 0 bases from V and 4 bases from J, with 8 bases between. Germline assignment: CDR1 SGHRS and CDR2 YFSETQ. The CDR3 length is 14 residues.

The CDR3 bases are TGTGCCAGCAGCCAAGACAGGGCGGGCAATCAGCCCCAGCATTTT. Its translation: CASSQDRAGNQPQHF. This chain joins TRBV3-1 (or the pseudogene TRBV3-2) and TRBJ1-5; maybe TRBD1 (5 bases). CDR1 and CDR2 from the germline V gene are LGHDT and YNNKEL (reference sequence). CDR3 length: 15 residues. The germline V and J ends were trimmed by 0 bases and 2 bases, with 8 bases remaining between them.

The chain recombines TRBV3-1 (or the pseudogene TRBV3-2) with TRBJ1-2; possibly TRBD1 for D (5 bases). Germline loops: CDR1 LGHDT, CDR2 YNNKEL (reference sequence). This CDR3 contains 14 residues. Trimming removed 0 bases from V and 7 bases from J, with 12 bases in between. The CDR3 sequence is CASSQDLGQGGYTF. CDR3 in DNA: TGTGCCAGCAGCCAAGATTTGGGGCAGGGTGGCTACACCTTC.

The chain links TRBV6-5 to TRBJ1-5; 9 bases map to TRBD1. The junction had 9 bases not matched to a gene; V was cut back by 9 bases and J by 3 bases. This CDR3 is 15 amino acids long. CDR1 and CDR2 from the germline V gene are MNHEY and SVGAGI. The CDR3 here is CASSTGQGYNQPQHF. CDR3 sequence (DNA): TGTGCCAGTTCTACGGGACAGGGCTACAATCAGCCCCAGCATTTT.

The chain combines TRBV5-6 with TRBJ2-2; D remains ambiguous. The V gene lost 3 bases and the J gene lost 3 bases, with 12 bases spanning the gap. Germline CDR1 SGHDT, CDR2 YYEEEE. CDR3 length equals 15 residues. CDR3 region: CASSYTSSHTGELFF. The CDR3 coding sequence is TGTGCCAGCAGCTATACTTCTTCGCACACCGGGGAGCTGTTTTTT.

This rearrangement joins TRBV9 to TRBJ2-5, with TRBD2 matching 14 bases. Germline values: CDR1 SGDLS, CDR2 YYNGEE. The CDR3 has 18 residues. V trimming: 4 bases; J trimming: 2 bases; junction bases outside the gene matches: 10. CDR3 sequence (DNA): TGTGCCAGCAGCTCCCGGACTAGCGGGGGGCCCATACAAGAGACCCAGTACTTC. Its translation is CASSSRTSGGPIQETQYF.

CDR3 bases: TGTGCCAGCAGCTTAGGGGCAGGGTTCTATCAGCCCCAGCATTTT. Protein: CASSLGAGFYQPQHF. The V gene is TRBV7-2, the J gene TRBJ1-5; D might be TRBD1 (5 bases). Germline values: CDR1 SGHTA, CDR2 FQGNSA. The CDR3 spans 15 residues. V was clipped by 1 base and J by 5 bases, with 12 bases between them.

The V and J genes are TRBV28 and TRBJ1-5, with TRBD1 identical over 7 bases. There are 13 residues in the CDR3. Germline V gene data show CDR1 as MDHEN and CDR2 as SYDVKM. The V gene end was trimmed by 6 bases and the J gene end by 5 bases; junction bases not matched to a gene: 4. The CDR3 nucleotides read TGTGCCAGCAGGGGCCAGGGGGATCAGCCCCAGCATTTT. Translation gives CASRGQGDQPQHF.

The rearrangement joins TRBV5-1 to TRBJ2-5; no clear D gene. Trimming removed 5 bases at V and 1 base at J, with 9 bases between. Germline V gene data show CDR1 as SGHRS and CDR2 as YFSETQ. The CDR3 loop spans 13 amino acids. The CDR3 loop is CASRQSLQETQYF. CDR3 coding DNA: TGCGCCAGCAGACAGTCCCTCCAAGAGACCCAGTACTTC.

This clone was counted between two and nine times. The chain recombines TRBV10-1 with TRBJ2-7; D is possibly TRBD1 (5 bases). The CDR3 sequence is 13 residues long. Germline CDR1 and CDR2: WNHNN and SYGVQD (reference sequence). Trimming took off 6 bases at V and 12 bases at J, with 21 bases between the two ends. DNA of the CDR3: TGCGCCAGCAGGGGGCCCCCGCCCGCCCCACCGTACGTC. Translated, it gives CASRGPPPAPPYV.

The J gene is TRBJ1-1, the V gene TRBV10-2; D might be TRBD1 (6 bases). The CDR3 length is 13 residues. The germline V gene encodes CDR1 WSHSY and CDR2 SAAADI. The germline V and J ends were trimmed by 7 bases and 0 bases, with 9 bases remaining between them. CDR3 residues: CASNGQLNTEAFF. CDR3 nucleotides: TGCGCCAGCAACGGACAGCTGAACACTGAAGCTTTCTTT.

This clone was counted a few times. This chain links TRBV7-2 with TRBJ2-3; 10 bases align to TRBD2. This CDR3 region has 15 residues. Germline trimming cut 6 bases from V and 3 bases from J; bases unmatched to any gene: 6. Germline CDR1 reads SGHTA; CDR2 reads FQGNSA. The CDR3 loop reads CASRISGGATDTQYF. The CDR3 DNA reads TGTGCCAGCAGAATCAGCGGGGGGGCTACAGATACGCAGTATTTT.

This clone was counted once. This chain joins TRBV6-6 and TRBJ2-3; possible D gene TRBD2, 5 bases. CDR3 length: 17 residues. V shed 5 bases and J shed 1 base, with 19 bases lying between them. CDR1 and CDR2 (germline): MNHNY, SVGAGI (reference sequence). For the CDR3, the DNA is TGTGCCAGCAGTCGTGGCGACGCTACTAGTCGCACAGATACGCAGTATTTT. Translating it yields CASSRGDATSRTDTQYF.

The CDR3 DNA sequence: TGTGCCAGCAGCCCGGGGGGGCGATCGAGAGATACGCAGTATTTT. It translates to CASSPGGRSRDTQYF. The genes are TRBV7-6 and TRBJ2-3; 8 bases agree with TRBD2. CDR1 and CDR2 (germline): SGHVS, FNYEAQ. This CDR3 spans 15 amino acids. V shed 5 bases and J 5 bases; nucleotides not matched to a gene: 9.

The gene calls are TRBV10-3 and TRBJ2-1; 11 bases fit TRBD2. This CDR3 contains 18 residues. J gave up 3 bases and V 0 bases, and 7 bases lay outside the gene matches. Germline CDR1 ENHRY, CDR2 SYGVKD. CDR3: CAISESSPLAGGYNEQFF. As DNA, the CDR3 is TGTGCCATCAGTGAGTCATCCCCGCTAGCGGGGGGCTACAATGAGCAGTTCTTC.

The rearrangement links TRBV7-2 to TRBJ1-2; D ambiguous. CDR3 length: 13 amino acids. V shed 4 bases and J shed 3 bases, with 9 bases lying between them. CDR1 and CDR2 from the germline V gene are SGHTA and FQGNSA. CDR3 amino acids: CASSYSFDYGYTF. The DNA for the CDR3 is TGTGCCAGCAGCTACTCGTTCGACTATGGCTACACCTTC.

The chain couples TRBV7-2 to TRBJ2-5; TRBD2 matches 9 bases. Germline loops: CDR1 SGHTA, CDR2 FQGNSA. This CDR3 has 16 residues. After removal of 2 bases from V and 3 bases from J, the junction contained 7 bases not matched to a gene. CDR3 sequence: CASSLHGRLAEETQYF. The CDR3 DNA sequence: TGTGCCAGCAGCTTACACGGGCGACTAGCGGAAGAGACCCAGTACTTC. Together with reference TRBV7-2 and TRBJ2-5, the CDR3 gives the full variable domain: GAGVSQSPSNKVTEKGKDVELRCDPISGHTALYWYRQSLGQGLEFLIYFQGNSAPDKSGLPSDRFSAERTGGSVSTLTIQRTQQEDSAVYLCASSLHGRLAEETQYFGPGTRLLVL.

The count of this clone is one. The J gene is TRBJ2-5, the V gene TRBV5-1; TRBD1 matches at 8 bases. J gave up 5 bases and V 0 bases, and 3 bases lay outside the gene matches. The CDR3 is made up of 14 amino acids. Germline V gene lookup returns CDR1 SGHRS and CDR2 YFSETQ. The CDR3: CASSLDGTGETQYF. CDR3 nucleotide sequence: TGCGCCAGCAGCTTGGATGGGACAGGCGAGACCCAGTACTTC.

The chain employs TRBV5-8 and TRBJ1-6, with D tentatively TRBD1 (5 bases). CDR3 length equals 16 residues. With 4 bases removed from V and 6 bases from J, the gap between germline ends came to 17 bases. Per the germline V gene, CDR1 is SGHTS and CDR2 is YDEGEE. CDR3 DNA sequence: TGTGCCAGCAGCAGGACCGGGGGTAATGGTAATTCACCCCTCCACTTT. Amino acid sequence: CASSRTGGNGNSPLHF.

The chain has TRBV19 and TRBJ2-5; D unclear. Germline assignment: CDR1 LNHDA and CDR2 SQIVND (reference sequence). This CDR3 is built from 12 residues. Trimming removed 4 bases at V and 4 bases at J, with 7 bases between. CDR3 DNA: TGTGCCAGTAGTAGCGAACGAGAGACCCAGTACTTC. Protein: CASSSERETQYF.

This chain uses TRBV19 with TRBJ1-3; no clear D. This CDR3 spans 15 amino acids. V lost 5 bases and J 3 bases, leaving 14 bases between the germline ends. Per germline, CDR1 LNHDA and CDR2 SQIVND (reference sequence). The CDR3 nucleotides are TGTGCCAGTAGTCCCTCGGGATTGGGTGGAAACACCATATATTTT. Amino acid sequence: CASSPSGLGGNTIYF.

On this clone: At the DNA level, this CDR3 is encoded by other sequences in the same sample as well. The chain recombines TRBV19 with TRBJ2-3; 8 bases fit TRBD1. The CDR3 has 13 residues. CDR1 and CDR2 (germline): LNHDA, SQIVND (reference sequence). The V segment lost 6 bases and the J segment 3 bases; nucleotides outside the gene matches: 2. The CDR3 sequence is CASRDRATDTQYF. CDR3 sequence (DNA): TGTGCCAGTAGGGACAGGGCTACAGATACGCAGTATTTT.